This T cell receptor beta chain was captured in a study of blood T cells in healthy people across ages. Study-wide findings and caveats: Older individuals had lower TCR beta diversity per million T cells (the decline was roughly linear).

Donors gave about 10 milliliters of peripheral blood apiece. Between the trimmed V and J ends, which lost 4 bases and 2 bases, there was a span of 4 bases. CDR1 is DFQATT and CDR2 is SNEGSKA in the germline V gene (reference sequence). This CDR3 comprises 11 residues. Using a J-beta primer mix together with a sample-barcoded 5' primer, a second PCR was run for about 7 to 12 cycles. Each CDR3 protein gets one entry after TCRdb re-called the 5' RACE reads with MiXCR. The sample has nearly 800,000 distinct CDR3 sequences; approximately 60% are singletons. A note on this clonotype: The antigen is unknown. A much bigger clone sits one base away, suggesting this may be a read error.

This receptor was obtained from a middle-aged man in good health. This chain joins TRBV20-1 and TRBJ2-3, with unresolved D. Sequencing was done on a sample of blood. The CDR3 loop reads CSATHTDTQYF. The CDR3 bases are TGCAGTGCTACCCACACAGATACGCAGTATTTT.